This T cell receptor beta chain was obtained from a study of beta chain features in type 1 diabetes. The study reverse transcribed the entire isolated RNA, so it sequenced expressed TCRB transcripts. The repertoire was sequenced with immunoSEQ multiplex PCR; TCRdb's copy has only in-frame clones and lacks some. The sample lists roughly 340,000 clones, roughly 12% occurring once. General study points: Moderate but significant shortening of TCRB CDR3s was recorded in all four CD4+ subsets from Type 1 diabetes patients.

Regarding this clone: Antigen: not known.

V shed 6 bases and J 2 bases; nucleotides not matched to a gene: 15. There are 17 residues in the CDR3. Germline lookup yields CDR1 MDHEN and CDR2 SYDVKM. The chain couples TRBV28 to TRBJ1-2; 7 nucleotides line up with TRBD1. Input material: naive CD4+ T cells from blood. The sequence was obtained from a woman aged 18-30 years with type 1 diabetes. The CDR3 nucleotides read TGTGCCAGCAGCCGCCCGGGACAGCAACTGCTAAACTATGGCTACACCTTC. This gives the protein CASSRPGQQLLNYGYTF.